The present TCR beta chain was sequenced within a study of cytomegalovirus exposure and HLA in healthy donors. Whole-study findings and limits: Serostatus for CMV was the only available immune exposure information. There were some public TCRs occurring in many donors, but most TCR sequences were rare. Indistinguishability led to the exclusion of some V segments, TRBV6-2 and TRBV6-3 included.

The germline V gene has CDR1 WNHNN and CDR2 SYGVQD (reference sequence). This CDR3 has 13 residues. The J segment lost 5 bases and the V segment lost 3 bases, leaving 3 bases of the junction unmatched. This clone has only a few counts. Its antigen remains unidentified. Primers for the PCR totalled 60 Vbeta and 13 Jbeta. Data came from immunoSEQ multiplex PCR; TCRdb stores just in-frame clones and leaves some out. The data contain approximately 76,000 clones, around 80% of them seen just once; the ten biggest clones take up 2.5%. At sampling all donors were nominally healthy, likely with unrecorded immune exposures.

This chain links TRBV10-1 with TRBJ1-1; 7 bases align to TRBD1. The sample consisted of PBMCs. The TCR was taken from a man aged 25 to 45 in good health and CMV-seronegative. The CDR3 here is CASSDRGLTEAFF. The CDR3 region has the DNA TGCGCCAGCAGTGACAGGGGGTTGACTGAAGCTTTCTTT.